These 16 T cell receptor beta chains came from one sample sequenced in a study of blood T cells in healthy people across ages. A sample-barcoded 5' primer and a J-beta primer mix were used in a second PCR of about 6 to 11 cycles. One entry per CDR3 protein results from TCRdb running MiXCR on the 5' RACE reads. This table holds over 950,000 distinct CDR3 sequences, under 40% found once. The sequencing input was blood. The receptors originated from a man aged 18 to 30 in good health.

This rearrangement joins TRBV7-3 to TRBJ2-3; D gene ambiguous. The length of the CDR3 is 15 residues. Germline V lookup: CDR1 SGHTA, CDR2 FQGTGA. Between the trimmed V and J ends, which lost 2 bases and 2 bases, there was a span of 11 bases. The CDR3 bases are TGTGCCAGCAGCTTACGAGGCGGAGTCACAGATACGCAGTATTTT. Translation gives CASSLRGGVTDTQYF.

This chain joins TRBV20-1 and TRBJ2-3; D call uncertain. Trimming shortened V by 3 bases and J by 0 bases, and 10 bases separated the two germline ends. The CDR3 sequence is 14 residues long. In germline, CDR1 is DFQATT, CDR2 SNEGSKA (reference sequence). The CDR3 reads CSARVAASTDTQYF. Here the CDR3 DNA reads TGCAGTGCTAGGGTGGCGGCAAGCACAGATACGCAGTATTTT.

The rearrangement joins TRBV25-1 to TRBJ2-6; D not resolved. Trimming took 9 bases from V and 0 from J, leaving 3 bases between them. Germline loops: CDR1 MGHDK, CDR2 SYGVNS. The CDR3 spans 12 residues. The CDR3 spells CASLSGANVLTF. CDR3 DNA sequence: TGTGCCAGTCTCTCTGGGGCCAACGTCCTGACTTTC.

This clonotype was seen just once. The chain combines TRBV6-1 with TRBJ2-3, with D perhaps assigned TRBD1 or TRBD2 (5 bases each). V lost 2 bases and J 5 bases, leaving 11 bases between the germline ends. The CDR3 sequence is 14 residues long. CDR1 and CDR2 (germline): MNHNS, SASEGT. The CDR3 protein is CASSEPRGGDTQYF. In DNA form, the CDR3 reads TGTGCCAGCAGTGAACCGAGGGGTGGAGATACGCAGTATTTT.

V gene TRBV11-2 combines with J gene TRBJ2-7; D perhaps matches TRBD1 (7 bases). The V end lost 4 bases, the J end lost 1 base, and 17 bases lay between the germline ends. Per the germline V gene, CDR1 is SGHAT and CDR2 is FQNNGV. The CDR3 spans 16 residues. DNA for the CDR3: TGTGCCAGCAGCTCGCCCCCTCAGGGGGGTTCCTACGAGCAGTACTTC. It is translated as CASSSPPQGGSYEQYF. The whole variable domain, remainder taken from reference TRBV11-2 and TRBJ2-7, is EAGVAQSPRYKIIEKRQSVAFWCNPISGHATLYWYQQILGQGPKLLIQFQNNGVVDDSQLPKDRFSAERLKGVDSTLKIQPAKLEDSAVYLCASSSPPQGGSYEQYFGPGTRLTVT.

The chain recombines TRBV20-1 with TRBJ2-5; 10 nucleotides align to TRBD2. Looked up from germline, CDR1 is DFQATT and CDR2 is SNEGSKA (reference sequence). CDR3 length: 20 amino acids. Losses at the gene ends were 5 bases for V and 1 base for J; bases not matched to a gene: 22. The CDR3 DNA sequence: TGCAGTGCTCTTACCAATTCCCCCGGGACTAGCGCCGTCTTCCAAGAGACCCAGTACTTC. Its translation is CSALTNSPGTSAVFQETQYF.

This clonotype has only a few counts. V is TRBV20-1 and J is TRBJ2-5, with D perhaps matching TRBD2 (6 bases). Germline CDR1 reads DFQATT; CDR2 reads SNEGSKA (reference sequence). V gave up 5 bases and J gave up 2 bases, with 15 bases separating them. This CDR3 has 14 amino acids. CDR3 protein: CSAVAGSTQETQYF. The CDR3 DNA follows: TGCAGTGCTGTTGCGGGATCTACTCAAGAGACCCAGTACTTC.

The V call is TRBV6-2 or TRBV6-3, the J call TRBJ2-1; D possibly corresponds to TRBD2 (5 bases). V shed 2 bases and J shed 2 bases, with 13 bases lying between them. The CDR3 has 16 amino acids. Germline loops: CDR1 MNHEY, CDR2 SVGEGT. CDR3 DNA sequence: TGTGCCAGCAGTTACGTGGTAGCGAGAACCTACAATGAGCAGTTCTTC. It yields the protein CASSYVVARTYNEQFF.

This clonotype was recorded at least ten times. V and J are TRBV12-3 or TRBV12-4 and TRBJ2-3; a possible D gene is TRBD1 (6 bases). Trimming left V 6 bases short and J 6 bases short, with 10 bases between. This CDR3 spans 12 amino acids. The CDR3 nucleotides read TGTGCCAGCAGCACAGGGAGCGATACGCAGTATTTT. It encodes CASSTGSDTQYF.

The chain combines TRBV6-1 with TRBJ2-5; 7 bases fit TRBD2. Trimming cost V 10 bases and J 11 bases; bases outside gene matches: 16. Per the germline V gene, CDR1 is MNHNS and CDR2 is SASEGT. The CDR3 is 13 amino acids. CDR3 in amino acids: CAIGAGEYNEQYF. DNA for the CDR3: TGTGCCATCGGGGCGGGGGAATACAATGAGCAGTACTTC.

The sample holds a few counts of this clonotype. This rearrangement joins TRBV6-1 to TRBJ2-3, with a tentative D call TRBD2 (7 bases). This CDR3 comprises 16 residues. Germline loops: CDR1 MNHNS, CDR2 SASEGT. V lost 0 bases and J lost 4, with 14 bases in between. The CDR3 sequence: CASSEAGGGVPDTQYF. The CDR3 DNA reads TGTGCCAGCAGTGAAGCAGGGGGGGGGGTTCCAGATACGCAGTATTTT.

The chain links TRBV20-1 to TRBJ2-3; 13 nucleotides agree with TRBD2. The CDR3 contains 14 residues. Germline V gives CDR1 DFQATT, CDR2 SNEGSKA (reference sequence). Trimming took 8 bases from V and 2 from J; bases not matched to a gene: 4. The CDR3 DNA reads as TGCAGTCCGGGACTAGCGGGGTCCACAGATACGCAGTATTTT. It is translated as CSPGLAGSTDTQYF.

CDR3 region: CSAPLSAENYGYTF. In DNA form, the CDR3 reads TGCAGTGCTCCCCTGAGTGCTGAAAACTATGGCTACACCTTC. The genes are TRBV20-1 and TRBJ1-2; the D is unclear. CDR1 is DFQATT and CDR2 is SNEGSKA in the germline V gene (reference sequence). The CDR3 is 14 amino acids. V lost 5 bases and J lost 2, with 15 bases in between.

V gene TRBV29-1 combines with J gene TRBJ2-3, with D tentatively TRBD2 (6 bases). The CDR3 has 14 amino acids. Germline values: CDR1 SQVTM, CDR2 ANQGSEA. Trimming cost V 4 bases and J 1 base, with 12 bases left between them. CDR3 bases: TGCAGCGTTGGAGCCGGGACTCGCACAGATACGCAGTATTTT. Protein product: CSVGAGTRTDTQYF.

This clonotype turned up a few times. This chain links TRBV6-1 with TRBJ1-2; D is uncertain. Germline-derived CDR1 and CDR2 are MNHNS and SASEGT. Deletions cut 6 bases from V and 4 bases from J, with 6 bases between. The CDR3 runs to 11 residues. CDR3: CASRPIYGYTF. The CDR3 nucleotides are TGTGCCAGCAGACCCATCTATGGCTACACCTTC.

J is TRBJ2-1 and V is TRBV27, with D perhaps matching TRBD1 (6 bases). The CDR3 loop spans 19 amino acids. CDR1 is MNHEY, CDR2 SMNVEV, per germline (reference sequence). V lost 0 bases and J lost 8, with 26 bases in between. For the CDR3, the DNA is TGTGCCAGCAGTTTATCCCCCAACCTAGGACAGTTGATGGGTCATGAGCAGTTCTTC. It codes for CASSLSPNLGQLMGHEQFF.